The 24 T cell receptor beta chains presented below share a single source sample, sequenced in a study of blood T cell repertoires in COVID-19. The assay was immunoSEQ multiplex PCR, and TCRdb's table has in-frame clones only and misses some. The sample shows around 99,000 clones, around 83% of them seen only once. The sample consisted of peripheral blood. All receptors derive from a woman over 75 with active or convalescent COVID-19.

This clone showed up just once. CDR3 nucleotide sequence: TGTGCCAGCAGTCAGAACAATGAGCAGTTCTTC. Translating it yields CASSQNNEQFF. The chain employs TRBV27 and TRBJ2-1, with D unresolved. Germline-derived CDR1 and CDR2 are MNHEY and SMNVEV (reference sequence). V lost 5 bases and J 5 bases, leaving 4 bases between the germline ends. CDR3 size: 11 residues.

The rearrangement joins TRBV2 to TRBJ1-5, with TRBD1 matching 11 bases. This CDR3 comprises 17 residues. CDR1 and CDR2 (germline): SNHLY, FYNNEI. V lost 3 bases and J lost 7; bases outside the gene matches: 11. The CDR3 DNA reads as TGTGCCAGCAGTGATCCCCGGGACAGGGGGTTAAAACAGCCCCAGCATTTT. Translated: CASSDPRDRGLKQPQHF.

J is TRBJ1-5 and V is TRBV28; no firm D call. The V gene lost 5 bases and the J gene lost 4 bases, with 9 bases spanning the gap. The germline CDR1 and CDR2 sequences are MDHEN and SYDVKM. The CDR3 consists of 13 residues. The CDR3 DNA is TGTGCCAGCAGTGCCAGCGGGAATCAGCCCCAGCATTTT. It codes for CASSASGNQPQHF.

A note on this clone: Within the sample, other DNA sequences also encode this same CDR3. This sequence joins TRBV28 and TRBJ1-5; 8 positions agree with TRBD1. The CDR3 covers 15 residues. V dropped 6 bases and J dropped 2; count of bases not matched to a gene: 6. The germline CDR1 and CDR2 sequences are MDHEN and SYDVKM. This chain's CDR3 is CASSPGQGGNQPQHF. The CDR3 coding sequence is TGTGCCAGCAGCCCTGGACAGGGAGGCAATCAGCCCCAGCATTTT.

This rearrangement joins TRBV6-2 or TRBV6-3 to TRBJ2-5; the match to TRBD2 covers 13 bases. Germline assignment: CDR1 MNHEY and CDR2 SVGEGT. CDR3 length equals 15 residues. Trimming cost V 6 bases and J 5 bases; bases outside gene matches: 6. CDR3 in DNA: TGTGCCAGCAGCGCGGGACTAGCGGGAAGGGAGACCCAGTACTTC. This codes for CASSAGLAGRETQYF.

CDR3 loop: CASSQNVGRTGRSSYNEQFF. As DNA, the CDR3 is TGTGCCAGCAGCCAGAATGTGGGGAGAACGGGCCGGAGCTCCTACAATGAGCAGTTCTTC. V is TRBV3-1 (or the pseudogene TRBV3-2) and J is TRBJ2-1; TRBD2 might be the D (5 bases). Germline loops: CDR1 LGHDT, CDR2 YNNKEL (reference sequence). This CDR3 is 20 amino acids long. Trimming removed 3 bases from V and 0 bases from J, with 24 bases in between.

The rearrangement links TRBV11-3 to TRBJ2-1; 8 positions agree with TRBD2. Germline assignment: CDR1 SGHNT and CDR2 YENEEA. Trimming cost V 10 bases and J 3 bases; bases outside gene matches: 8. The CDR3 extends over 14 amino acids. In nucleotides, the CDR3 is TGTGCCAACAGACGGACTAGCAACTACAATGAGCAGTTCTTC. Residues: CANRRTSNYNEQFF.

The chain links TRBV4-1 to TRBJ1-2; 7 nucleotides match TRBD1. The V and J ends lost 4 bases and 7 bases, in that order; junction bases with no gene match: 12. Germline values: CDR1 MGHRA, CDR2 YSYEKL. The CDR3 spans 15 residues. The CDR3 DNA reads as TGCGCCAGCAGCCGCAAGACAGGGCCGGGGGCTGGCTACACCTTC. Translating gives CASSRKTGPGAGYTF.

The V and J genes are TRBV7-6 and TRBJ2-6, with TRBD1 matching 7 bases. Trimming took 2 bases from V and 2 from J; bases not matched to a gene: 6. This CDR3 comprises 17 residues. Germline CDR1 is SGHVS and CDR2 is FNYEAQ. As DNA, the CDR3 is TGTGCCAGCAGCTTAATGAGAGGGGGCGCTGGGGCCAACGTCCTGACTTTC. Translated: CASSLMRGGAGANVLTF.

This clone showed up just once. The chain carries TRBV7-3 and TRBJ1-1; D is perhaps TRBD1 (6 bases). The CDR3 contains 15 residues. Trimming cost V 5 bases and J 2 bases, with 15 bases left between them. Germline V lookup: CDR1 SGHTA, CDR2 FQGTGA. The CDR3, as DNA: TGTGCCAGCAGCCCACGTCCAGGGGAAAACACTGAAGCTTTCTTT. Amino acid sequence: CASSPRPGENTEAFF.

The chain links TRBV5-1 to TRBJ2-1; weak D call: TRBD2 (6 bases). CDR1 and CDR2 (germline): SGHRS, YFSETQ. This CDR3 has 18 amino acids. Trimming took off 4 bases at V and 7 bases at J, with 27 bases between the two ends. The CDR3 spells CASSPSTILAGKGNEQFF. CDR3 nucleotide sequence: TGCGCCAGCAGCCCCTCTACTATACTCGCGGGAAAGGGGAATGAGCAGTTCTTC.

The table lists this clone with a count of one. The rearrangement joins TRBV18 to TRBJ2-7; tentative D call: TRBD2 (6 bases). CDR3 length: 14 amino acids. Germline CDR1 reads KGHSH; CDR2 reads LQKENI. Trimming took 3 bases from V and 3 from J, leaving 12 bases between them. The CDR3 loop reads CASSPGLNDYEQYF. The CDR3 nucleotides are TGTGCCAGCTCACCCGGACTAAATGACTACGAGCAGTACTTC.

The chain combines TRBV7-3 with TRBJ2-2, with D possibly TRBD2 on 6 matching bases. Germline V CDR1 and CDR2: SGHTA, FQGTGA. The CDR3 contains 13 residues. The V end was cut by 5 bases, the J end by 3 bases, with 7 bases between. This CDR3 reads CASSGLHTGELFF. The CDR3 coding sequence is TGTGCCAGCAGCGGACTACACACCGGGGAGCTGTTTTTT.

This clone was recorded a few times. The chain's CDR3 is CASSDPGLGVDEQFF. The CDR3 DNA follows: TGTGCCAGCAGTGATCCGGGACTAGGCGTAGATGAGCAGTTCTTC. J is TRBJ2-1 and V is TRBV6-4, with 8 bases fitting TRBD2. The J segment lost 8 bases and the V segment lost 3 bases, leaving 9 bases of the junction unmatched. Germline V gives CDR1 MRHNA, CDR2 SNTAGT. CDR3 length: 15 amino acids.

The chain is built from TRBV6-6 and TRBJ2-1, with TRBD2 identical over 11 bases. V lost 6 bases to trimming and J lost 2 bases; unmatched junction nucleotides: 6. This CDR3 region has 16 residues. From germline, CDR1 is MNHNY and CDR2 SVGAGI (reference sequence). The CDR3 nucleotides read TGTGCCAGCAGCCGCTTGACTAGCGGGGCCTACAATGAGCAGTTCTTC. Its translation is CASSRLTSGAYNEQFF.

The count of this clone is one. The chain carries TRBV19 and TRBJ1-4; TRBD1 is a possible D gene (5 bases). V dropped 5 bases and J dropped 3 bases, with 13 bases sitting between them. The length of the CDR3 is 15 residues. Germline V gene sequence: CDR1 LNHDA, CDR2 SQIVND (reference sequence). The CDR3 DNA sequence: TGTGCCAGTAGTCAAGGGGAATCGGCTAATGAAAAACTGTTTTTT. It translates to CASSQGESANEKLFF.

The gene calls are TRBV7-9 and TRBJ1-2, with 9 bases fitting TRBD1. J was trimmed by 7 bases and V by 3 bases; bases with no gene match: 3. The CDR3 loop spans 13 amino acids. Germline CDR1 reads SEHNR; CDR2 reads FQNEAQ (reference sequence). The CDR3 here is CASSLGQGSGYTF. The CDR3, as DNA: TGTGCCAGCAGCTTGGGACAGGGATCTGGCTACACCTTC.

The J gene is TRBJ1-5, the V gene TRBV18; 8 nucleotides align to TRBD1. After removal of 4 bases from V and 2 bases from J, the junction contained 1 base not matched to a gene. The CDR3 consists of 14 residues. Germline CDR1 reads KGHSH; CDR2 reads LQKENI. Here the CDR3 DNA reads TGTGCCAGCTCACTGACAGGGGGCAATCAGCCCCAGCATTTT. Protein product: CASSLTGGNQPQHF. Based on the CDR3 plus reference TRBV18 and TRBJ1-5, the full variable domain is NAGVMQNPRHLVRRRGQEARLRCSPMKGHSHVYWYRQLPEEGLKFMVYLQKENIIDESGMPKERFSAEFPKEGPSILRIQQVVRGDSAAYFCASSLTGGNQPQHFGDGTRLSIL.

V is TRBV6-6 and J is TRBJ2-1; 12 bases line up with TRBD2. This CDR3 has 16 residues. Germline CDR1 MNHNY, CDR2 SVGAGI (reference sequence). Losses at the gene ends were 5 bases for V and 0 bases for J; bases not matched to a gene: 2. The CDR3 loop is CASSQTSGGSYNEQFF. CDR3 sequence (DNA): TGTGCCAGCAGTCAGACTAGCGGGGGCTCCTACAATGAGCAGTTCTTC.

The gene calls are TRBV5-3 and TRBJ2-7; 8 bases map to TRBD2. TRBV5-3 belongs to the ORF category, with a function that is uncertain. V gave up 1 base and J gave up 3 bases; unmatched junction bases: 18. This CDR3 is built from 19 residues. The CDR3 DNA sequence: TGTGCCAGAAGCTTGATTGGTGTCAGACCGAGCGGGAGATTCTACGAGCAGTACTTC. This sequence encodes CARSLIGVRPSGRFYEQYF.

The chain employs TRBV5-1 and TRBJ1-2, with D hard to call. Trimming took off 3 bases at V and 0 bases at J, with 18 bases between the two ends. From germline, CDR1 is SGHRS and CDR2 YFSETQ. The CDR3 runs 17 residues. In nucleotides, the CDR3 is TGCGCCAGCAGCTCACTCTCTACGGGGAGTGCTAACTATGGCTACACCTTC. Its translation is CASSSLSTGSANYGYTF. Based on the CDR3 plus reference TRBV5-1 and TRBJ1-2, the full variable domain is KAGVTQTPRYLIKTRGQQVTLSCSPISGHRSVSWYQQTPGQGLQFLFEYFSETQRNKGNFPGRFSGRQFSNSRSEMNVSTLELGDSALYLCASSSLSTGSANYGYTFGSGTRLTVV.

The rearrangement joins TRBV18 to TRBJ1-2; TRBD1 is a possible D gene (5 bases). Trimming cost V 0 bases and J 4 bases, with 9 bases left between them. The germline CDR1 and CDR2 sequences are KGHSH and LQKENI. The CDR3 is 14 residues long. The CDR3 spells CASSPPAGIYGYTF. DNA for the CDR3: TGTGCCAGCTCACCACCGGCAGGGATCTATGGCTACACCTTC.

The V gene is TRBV2, the J gene TRBJ1-2; D may be TRBD1 (6 bases). V was trimmed by 6 bases and J by 5 bases, leaving 16 bases between them. This CDR3 comprises 14 residues. Germline loops: CDR1 SNHLY, CDR2 FYNNEI. Here the CDR3 reads CASSGQPTAYGYTF. The CDR3 DNA follows: TGTGCCAGCAGCGGACAGCCCACAGCATATGGCTACACCTTC.

The genes are TRBV9 and TRBJ2-7, with D maybe TRBD2 (6 bases). The germline CDR1 and CDR2 sequences are SGDLS and YYNGEE. Trimming cost V 4 bases and J 5 bases, with 16 bases left between them. The CDR3 is 14 amino acids. The CDR3 is CASSQPGVPDEQYF. The CDR3 bases are TGTGCCAGCAGCCAGCCGGGAGTCCCTGACGAGCAGTACTTC.